This T cell receptor (beta chain) was captured by sequencing in a study of blood T cell repertoires in COVID-19. TCRdb's copy holds only in-frame clones and misses some; the assay was immunoSEQ multiplex PCR. The sample consists of about 250,000 clones, roughly 85% of them appearing once. The CDR3 has 14 amino acids. Germline V CDR1 and CDR2: SGHNT, YYREEE (reference sequence). The ends were cut back, 2 bases at V and 5 bases at J, with 11 bases in the middle. The V gene is TRBV5-4, the J gene TRBJ1-5; TRBD1 might be the D (5 bases). This TCR was sampled from a man between 18 and 29 years old with active or convalescent COVID-19. What was sequenced was peripheral blood. The CDR3 sequence is CASSFQGKDQPQHF. DNA for the CDR3: TGTGCCAGCAGCTTTCAGGGAAAGGATCAGCCCCAGCATTTT.